One sample yielded the 14 T cell receptor beta chains listed below, sequenced in a study of CD8 T cells in ankylosing spondylitis. Via MiXCR, TCRdb re-called the 5' RACE reads, giving one row per CDR3 protein. The sample lists under 250,000 distinct CDR3 sequences, about 30% occurring once. Sequencing was performed on blood, either unsorted or a sorted T cell fraction (not recorded which). The receptor set was obtained from a male donor with ankylosing spondylitis or in good health (not recorded which).

This clonotype has at least ten counts. This chain connects TRBV20-1 to TRBJ2-7, with 10 bases matching TRBD2. Germline assignment: CDR1 DFQATT and CDR2 SNEGSKA (reference sequence). V lost 1 base to trimming and J lost 3 bases; unmatched junction nucleotides: 6. The CDR3 has 15 amino acids. CDR3 sequence: CSARASGGPIYEQYF. The CDR3 coding sequence is TGCAGTGCTAGAGCTAGCGGGGGTCCTATCTACGAGCAGTACTTC.

The rearrangement links TRBV25-1 to TRBJ2-2, with unresolved D. CDR1 and CDR2 (germline): MGHDK, SYGVNS. The V end was cut by 6 bases, the J end by 1 base, with 9 bases between. This CDR3 comprises 14 residues. For the CDR3, the DNA is TGTGCCAGCAGGGTCTCGGGGAACACCGGGGAGCTGTTTTTT. Protein: CASRVSGNTGELFF.

The chain uses TRBV7-8 and TRBJ2-1, with 12 bases that match TRBD2. Germline V gene data show CDR1 as SGHVS and CDR2 as FQNEAQ. The CDR3 totals 18 residues. The CDR3 sequence is CASDSGLAGGSSYNEQFF. CDR3 DNA: TGTGCAAGCGACTCGGGGCTAGCGGGGGGGAGCTCCTACAATGAGCAGTTCTTC. The full variable domain, in which reference TRBV7-8 and TRBJ2-1 provide the parts outside the CDR3, is GAGVSQSPRYKVAKRGQDVALRCDPISGHVSLFWYQQALGQGPEFLTYFQNEAQLDKSGLPSDRFFAERPEGSVSTLKIQRTQQEDSAVYLCASDSGLAGGSSYNEQFFGPGTRLTVL.

The chain carries TRBV6-1 and TRBJ2-3, with TRBD1 matching over 9 bases. The length of the CDR3 is 14 residues. V shed 5 bases, J shed 6 bases, and the junction held 6 bases outside the gene matches. CDR1 and CDR2 from the germline V gene are MNHNS and SASEGT. Here the CDR3 reads CASSTGQGSDTQYF. For the CDR3, the DNA is TGTGCCAGCAGTACGGGACAGGGTTCGGATACGCAGTATTTT.

This clonotype was seen a few times. The V call is TRBV12-3 or TRBV12-4, the J call TRBJ2-3, with a possible D match to TRBD2 (5 bases). The CDR3 runs 16 residues. V was clipped by 5 bases and J by 4 bases, with 19 bases between them. The CDR3 protein is CASSPRTVVPPDTQYF. The CDR3 DNA reads as TGTGCCAGCAGTCCCCGGACTGTAGTCCCCCCAGATACGCAGTATTTT.

The chain combines TRBV7-9 with TRBJ2-7; unclear D gene. V was trimmed by 2 bases and J by 1 base, leaving 15 bases between them. CDR3 length: 16 residues. The germline V gene encodes CDR1 SEHNR and CDR2 FQNEAQ (reference sequence). CDR3 sequence: CASSLLVVTNSYEQYF. The CDR3 bases are TGTGCCAGCAGCTTACTCGTTGTGACAAATTCCTACGAGCAGTACTTC.

This clonotype was seen only a few times. V gene TRBV20-1 combines with J gene TRBJ2-7; 9 bases agree with TRBD1. V dropped 5 bases and J dropped 2; count of bases not matched to a gene: 13. This CDR3 region has 16 residues. Germline lookup yields CDR1 DFQATT and CDR2 SNEGSKA (reference sequence). CDR3 region: CSAEAFRDRVTYEQYF. Here the CDR3 DNA reads TGCAGTGCTGAAGCCTTCCGGGACAGGGTGACCTACGAGCAGTACTTC.

The genes are TRBV5-5 and TRBJ2-2; 7 bases are shared with TRBD2. The V and J ends lost 2 bases and 0 bases, in that order; junction bases with no gene match: 1. The V gene's germline CDR1 is SGHKS and CDR2 YYEKEE (reference sequence). The CDR3 totals 15 residues. CDR3: CASSLAGPNTGELFF. CDR3 nucleotide sequence: TGTGCCAGCAGCTTAGCGGGACCGAACACCGGGGAGCTGTTTTTT.

This clonotype was counted between two and nine times. The rearrangement uses TRBV7-2 and TRBJ2-3; no definite D call. CDR1 is SGHTA and CDR2 is FQGNSA in the germline V gene. The CDR3 length is 13 residues. Trimming removed 4 bases at V and 8 bases at J, with 13 bases between. CDR3 loop: CASSSDRRGTQYF. In nucleotides, the CDR3 is TGTGCCAGCAGCTCCGATCGTCGTGGTACGCAGTATTTT.

This clonotype was seen once. The V call is TRBV12-3 or TRBV12-4, the J call TRBJ1-2; 11 nucleotides align to TRBD1. The length of the CDR3 is 14 residues. V lost 3 bases and J lost 6; bases outside the gene matches: 3. CDR3 amino acids: CASSFGTGGDGYTF. CDR3 DNA: TGTGCCAGCAGTTTCGGGACAGGGGGAGATGGCTACACCTTC.

There are a few counts of this clonotype. The V and J genes are TRBV20-1 and TRBJ2-5, with D perhaps matching TRBD2 (5 bases). V lost 6 bases and J lost 5, with 13 bases in between. The CDR3 runs to 12 residues. Per the germline V gene, CDR1 is DFQATT and CDR2 is SNEGSKA (reference sequence). CDR3 nucleotides: TGCAGTGCCAGTCGAGCGGCGGAGACCCAGTACTTC. The encoded protein is CSASRAAETQYF.

V and J are TRBV10-3 and TRBJ2-7; D gene unclear. The CDR3 is 10 amino acids. Per germline, CDR1 ENHRY and CDR2 SYGVKD. The V and J ends lost 7 bases and 6 bases respectively, with 7 bases between them. The CDR3 loop is CAITLGEQYF. The CDR3 bases are TGTGCCATCACCCTAGGCGAGCAGTACTTC.

The V call is TRBV12-3 or TRBV12-4, the J call TRBJ2-3; 8 bases match TRBD1. The CDR3 runs to 14 residues. The ends lost 6 bases at V and 3 bases at J; junction bases unmatched: 5. The CDR3 DNA follows: TGTGCCAGCAGATCTGACAGGGGAACAGATACGCAGTATTTT. As protein: CASRSDRGTDTQYF.

V is TRBV18 and J is TRBJ2-1, with TRBD2 identical over 10 bases. CDR3 size: 15 residues. Trimming cost V 9 bases and J 6 bases; bases outside gene matches: 11. Germline V gene lookup returns CDR1 KGHSH and CDR2 LQKENI. The CDR3 loop is CASFLSGGPVNEQFF. CDR3 DNA: TGTGCCAGTTTCCTTAGCGGGGGGCCCGTCAATGAGCAGTTCTTC.